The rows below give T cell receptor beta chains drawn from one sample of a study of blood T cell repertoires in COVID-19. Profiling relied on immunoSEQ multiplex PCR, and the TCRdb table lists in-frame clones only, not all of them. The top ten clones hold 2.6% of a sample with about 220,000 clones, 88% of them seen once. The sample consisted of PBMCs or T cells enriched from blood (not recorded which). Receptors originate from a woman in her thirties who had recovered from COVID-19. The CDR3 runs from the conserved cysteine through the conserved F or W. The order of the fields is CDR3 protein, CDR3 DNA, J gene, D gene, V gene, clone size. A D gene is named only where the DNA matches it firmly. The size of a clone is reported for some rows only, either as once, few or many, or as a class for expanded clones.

cdr3_aa: CASSPGASGHQETQYF; cdr3_nt: TGTGCCAGCAGCCCTGGGGCTAGCGGACACCAAGAGACCCAGTACTTC; j_call: TRBJ2-5; d_call: TRBD2; v_call: TRBV3-1/TRBV3-2; clone_size: once
cdr3_aa: CAISAKKNTEAFF; cdr3_nt: TGTGCCATCAGTGCAAAAAAGAACACTGAAGCTTTCTTT; j_call: TRBJ1-1; d_call: NA; v_call: TRBV10-3; clone_size: NA
cdr3_aa: CASSPTTAGVYNEQFF; cdr3_nt: TGCGCCAGCAGCCCAACGACAGCGGGGGTTTACAATGAGCAGTTCTTC; j_call: TRBJ2-1; d_call: TRBD2; v_call: TRBV5-1; clone_size: NA
cdr3_aa: CASSQELYSASTDTQYF; cdr3_nt: TGTGCCAGCAGCCAAGAACTTTACTCCGCCAGCACAGATACGCAGTATTTT; j_call: TRBJ2-3; d_call: NA; v_call: TRBV3-1/TRBV3-2; clone_size: NA
cdr3_aa: CASRPTSTGYGYTF; cdr3_nt: TGTGCCAGCAGACCTACTTCGACAGGCTATGGCTACACCTTC; j_call: TRBJ1-2; d_call: NA; v_call: TRBV6-2/TRBV6-3; clone_size: NA
cdr3_aa: CASSQDRAGDNTEAFF; cdr3_nt: TGCGCCAGCAGCCAAGATCGGGCAGGGGATAACACTGAAGCTTTCTTT; j_call: TRBJ1-1; d_call: NA; v_call: TRBV4-3; clone_size: NA
cdr3_aa: CASSQVTNYGYTF; cdr3_nt: TGCGCCAGCAGCCAAGTTACTAACTATGGCTACACCTTC; j_call: TRBJ1-2; d_call: NA; v_call: TRBV4-1; clone_size: NA
cdr3_aa: CASSLVSSSGELFF; cdr3_nt: TGTGCCAGCAGCTTGGTGTCTTCCAGCGGGGAGCTGTTTTTT; j_call: TRBJ2-2; d_call: NA; v_call: TRBV5-4; clone_size: few
cdr3_aa: CASSRLGAGEDTQYF; cdr3_nt: TGTGCCAGTAGTCGCCTGGGAGCGGGGGAAGATACGCAGTATTTT; j_call: TRBJ2-3; d_call: TRBD2; v_call: TRBV19; clone_size: NA
cdr3_aa: CASSPGTVRNTEAFF; cdr3_nt: TGCGCCAGCAGCCCGGGGACAGTGAGGAACACTGAAGCTTTCTTT; j_call: TRBJ1-1; d_call: TRBD1; v_call: TRBV4-3; clone_size: NA
cdr3_aa: CASSLMVRKYF; cdr3_nt: TGTGCCAGCAGCTTAATGGTCAGGAAGTACTTC; j_call: TRBJ2-7; d_call: NA; v_call: TRBV7-3; clone_size: NA
cdr3_aa: CASSPGHLGYTF; cdr3_nt: TGTGCCAGCAGCCCCGGACACTTAGGCTACACCTTC; j_call: TRBJ1-2; d_call: NA; v_call: TRBV7-6; clone_size: NA
cdr3_aa: CASSQSDLVAFF; cdr3_nt: TGTGCCAGCAGCCAATCAGATTTGGTAGCTTTCTTT; j_call: TRBJ1-1; d_call: NA; v_call: TRBV3-1/TRBV3-2; clone_size: NA
cdr3_aa: CATSRDKAIKTQYF; cdr3_nt: TGTGCCACCAGCAGAGATAAAGCGATTAAGACCCAGTACTTC; j_call: TRBJ2-5; d_call: NA; v_call: TRBV15; clone_size: once
cdr3_aa: CASSPGPQPQHF; cdr3_nt: TGTGCCAGCAGTCCGGGTCCTCAGCCCCAGCATTTT; j_call: TRBJ1-5; d_call: NA; v_call: TRBV2; clone_size: NA
cdr3_aa: CASRVDSRVYGYTF; cdr3_nt: TGTGCCAGCAGGGTAGACAGCAGGGTGTATGGCTACACCTTC; j_call: TRBJ1-2; d_call: NA; v_call: TRBV6-5; clone_size: NA
cdr3_aa: CASSLLTSGGANEQFF; cdr3_nt: TGTGCCAGCAGCCTCCTTACTAGCGGGGGGGCCAATGAGCAGTTCTTC; j_call: TRBJ2-1; d_call: TRBD2; v_call: TRBV27; clone_size: NA
cdr3_aa: CAITRDRGNTGELFF; cdr3_nt: TGTGCCATCACCCGGGACAGGGGGAACACCGGGGAGCTGTTTTTT; j_call: TRBJ2-2; d_call: TRBD1; v_call: TRBV10-3; clone_size: NA
cdr3_aa: CASSPGQGLYGYTF; cdr3_nt: TGTGCCAGCAGCCCGGGACAGGGACTCTATGGCTACACCTTC; j_call: TRBJ1-2; d_call: TRBD1; v_call: TRBV7-2; clone_size: NA
cdr3_aa: CAIRPGREQETQYF; cdr3_nt: TGTGCCATCAGACCAGGACGGGAACAAGAGACCCAGTACTTC; j_call: TRBJ2-5; d_call: NA; v_call: TRBV10-3; clone_size: NA
cdr3_aa: CASIDWTGVISGSPLHF; cdr3_nt: TGTGCCAGCATAGATTGGACAGGGGTAATATCGGGTTCACCCCTCCACTTT; j_call: TRBJ1-6; d_call: TRBD1; v_call: TRBV6-4; clone_size: NA
cdr3_aa: CASSTSGTGWPPGNTIYF; cdr3_nt: TGTGCCAGCAGTACCTCCGGGACAGGCTGGCCCCCTGGAAACACCATATATTTT; j_call: TRBJ1-3; d_call: TRBD1; v_call: TRBV27; clone_size: NA
cdr3_aa: CASSSGQGMPGNTIYF; cdr3_nt: TGTGCCAGCAGCTCAGGACAGGGTATGCCTGGAAACACCATATATTTT; j_call: TRBJ1-3; d_call: TRBD1; v_call: TRBV7-2; clone_size: once
cdr3_aa: CASSRDFNYGYTF; cdr3_nt: TGTGCCAGCAGCCGGGACTTTAACTATGGCTACACCTTC; j_call: TRBJ1-2; d_call: NA; v_call: TRBV5-5; clone_size: NA
cdr3_aa: CASSQSDRGPGNTIYF; cdr3_nt: TGTGCCAGCAGCCAATCGGACAGGGGGCCGGGAAACACCATATATTTT; j_call: TRBJ1-3; d_call: TRBD1; v_call: TRBV3-1/TRBV3-2; clone_size: NA
cdr3_aa: CASSSRVYEKLFF; cdr3_nt: TGTGCCAGCAGTAGCCGCGTGTATGAAAAACTGTTTTTT; j_call: TRBJ1-4; d_call: NA; v_call: TRBV6-2/TRBV6-3; clone_size: NA
cdr3_aa: CASRPLSGTGSHEQYF; cdr3_nt: TGTGCCAGCAGGCCACTAAGCGGGACAGGTTCCCACGAGCAGTACTTC; j_call: TRBJ2-7; d_call: NA; v_call: TRBV11-2; clone_size: NA
cdr3_aa: CASSSNRDKGRGYTF; cdr3_nt: TGTGCCAGCTCCTCAAACCGGGACAAAGGACGGGGCTACACCTTC; j_call: TRBJ1-2; d_call: NA; v_call: TRBV18; clone_size: once
cdr3_aa: CASSHRDGYTF; cdr3_nt: TGTGCCAGTAGTCACAGGGACGGCTACACCTTC; j_call: TRBJ1-2; d_call: NA; v_call: TRBV19; clone_size: NA